Given below is one TCR beta chain in context. These data belong to a study of cytomegalovirus exposure and HLA in healthy donors. Study information: A subsequent analysis stated that the 100 to 150 validation repertoires were run on the same platform as the approximately 710 first-cohort repertoires.

Clones were read by immunoSEQ multiplex PCR, and TCRdb kept only the in-frame ones, dropping some. Among approximately 120,000 clones listed, roughly 89% were seen once. V was pared by 10 bases and J by 0 bases, with 14 bases of the junction left unmatched. This CDR3 has 16 residues. Germline assignment: CDR1 LNHDA and CDR2 SQIVND (reference sequence). The source material was PBMCs. V is TRBV19 and J is TRBJ1-2, with 7 positions matching TRBD1. The TCR sequence derives from a woman aged 18 to 35 in good health and CMV-seronegative. DNA for the CDR3: TGTGCCACCAGCACCCACAGGGGACGGGCTAACTATGGCTACACCTTC. It yields the protein CATSTHRGRANYGYTF. Complete variable domain (other parts from reference TRBV19 and TRBJ1-2): DGGITQSPKYLFRKEGQNVTLSCEQNLNHDAMYWYRQDPGQGLRLIYYSQIVNDFQKGDIAEGYSVSREKKESFPLTVTSAQKNPTAFYLCATSTHRGRANYGYTFGSGTRLTVV.